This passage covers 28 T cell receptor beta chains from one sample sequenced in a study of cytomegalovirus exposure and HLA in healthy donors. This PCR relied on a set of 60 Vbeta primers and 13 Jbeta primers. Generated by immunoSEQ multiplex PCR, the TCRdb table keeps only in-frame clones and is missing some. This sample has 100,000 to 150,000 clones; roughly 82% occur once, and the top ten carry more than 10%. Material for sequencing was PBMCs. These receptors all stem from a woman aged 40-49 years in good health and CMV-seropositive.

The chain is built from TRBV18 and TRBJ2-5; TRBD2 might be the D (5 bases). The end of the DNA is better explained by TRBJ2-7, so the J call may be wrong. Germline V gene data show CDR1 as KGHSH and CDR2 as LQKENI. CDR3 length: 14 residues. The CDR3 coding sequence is TGTGCCAGCTCACCTGGATTCTCGGGGTACGAGCAGTACTTC. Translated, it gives CASSPGFSGYEQYF.

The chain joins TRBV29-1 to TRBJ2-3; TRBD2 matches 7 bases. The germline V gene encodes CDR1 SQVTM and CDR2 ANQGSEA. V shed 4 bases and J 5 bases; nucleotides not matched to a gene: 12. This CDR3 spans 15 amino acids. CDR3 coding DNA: TGCAGCGTTGCCTCGAGCGGGATGGGTGGAGATACGCAGTATTTT. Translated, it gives CSVASSGMGGDTQYF.

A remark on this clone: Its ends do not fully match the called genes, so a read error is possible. This chain's CDR3 is CASSLGLAGGRDTQYF. CDR3 DNA sequence: TGTGCCAGCAGTTTGGGACTAGCGGGAGGGAGGGATACGCAGTATTTT. V gene TRBV5-4 combines with J gene TRBJ2-3; 16 bases fit TRBD2. Germline lookup yields CDR1 SGHNT and CDR2 YYREEE (reference sequence). The CDR3 extends over 16 amino acids.

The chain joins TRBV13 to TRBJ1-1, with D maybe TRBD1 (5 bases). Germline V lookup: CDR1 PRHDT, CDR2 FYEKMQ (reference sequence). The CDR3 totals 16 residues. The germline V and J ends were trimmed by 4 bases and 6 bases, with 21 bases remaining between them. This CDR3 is CASSCASCGRAAEAFF. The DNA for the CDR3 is TGTGCCAGCAGCTGCGCCTCGTGTGGCAGGGCCGCTGAAGCTTTCTTT.

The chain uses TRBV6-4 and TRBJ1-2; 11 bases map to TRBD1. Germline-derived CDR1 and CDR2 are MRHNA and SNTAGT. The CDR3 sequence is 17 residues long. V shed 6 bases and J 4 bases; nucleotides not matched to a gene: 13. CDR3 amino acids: CASSVPGQGDPSYGYTF. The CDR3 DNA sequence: TGTGCCAGCAGCGTCCCGGGACAGGGGGACCCGAGCTATGGCTACACCTTC.

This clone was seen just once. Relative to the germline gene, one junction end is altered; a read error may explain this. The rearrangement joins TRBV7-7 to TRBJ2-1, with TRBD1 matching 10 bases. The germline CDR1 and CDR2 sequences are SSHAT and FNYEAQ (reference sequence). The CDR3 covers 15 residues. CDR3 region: CASSPGTGDYNEQFF. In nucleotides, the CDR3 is TGTGCTAGCAGCCCCGGGACAGGGGATTACAATGAGCAGTTCTTC.

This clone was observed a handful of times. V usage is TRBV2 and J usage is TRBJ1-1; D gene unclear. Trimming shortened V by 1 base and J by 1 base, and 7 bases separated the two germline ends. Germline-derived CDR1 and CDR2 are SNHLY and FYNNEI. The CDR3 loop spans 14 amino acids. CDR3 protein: CASSEVRGNTEAFF. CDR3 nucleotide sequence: TGTGCCAGCAGTGAAGTTCGGGGGAACACTGAAGCTTTCTTT.

The CDR3 loop is CASSLRGGQHNSPLHF. The CDR3 DNA is TGTGCCAGCAGCTTGCGGGGGGGACAACATAATTCACCCCTCCACTTT. V is TRBV7-2 and J is TRBJ1-6; possible D gene TRBD1, 6 bases. The germline V and J ends were trimmed by 3 bases and 5 bases, with 14 bases remaining between them. This CDR3 has 16 amino acids. Germline V gene data show CDR1 as SGHTA and CDR2 as FQGNSA.

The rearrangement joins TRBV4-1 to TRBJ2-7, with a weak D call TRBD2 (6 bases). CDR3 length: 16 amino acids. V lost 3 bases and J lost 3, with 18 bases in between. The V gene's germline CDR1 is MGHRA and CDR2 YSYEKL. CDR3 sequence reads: CASSQLAGGGGYEQYF. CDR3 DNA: TGCGCCAGCAGCCAGTTGGCTGGGGGAGGCGGCTACGAGCAGTACTTC.

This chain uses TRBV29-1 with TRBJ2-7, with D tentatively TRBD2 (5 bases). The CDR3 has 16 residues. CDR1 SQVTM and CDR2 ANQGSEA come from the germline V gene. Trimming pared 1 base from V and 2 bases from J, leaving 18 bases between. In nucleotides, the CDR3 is TGCAGCGTTGAAGGTGTGTTTGGCAGACTACCCTACGAGCAGTACTTC. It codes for CSVEGVFGRLPYEQYF.

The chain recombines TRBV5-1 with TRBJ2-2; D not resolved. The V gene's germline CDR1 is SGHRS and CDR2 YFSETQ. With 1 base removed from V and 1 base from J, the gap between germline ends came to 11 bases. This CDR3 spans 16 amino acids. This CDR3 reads CASSLSAVMNTGELFF. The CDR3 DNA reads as TGCGCCAGCAGCTTGTCGGCGGTCATGAACACCGGGGAGCTGTTTTTT.

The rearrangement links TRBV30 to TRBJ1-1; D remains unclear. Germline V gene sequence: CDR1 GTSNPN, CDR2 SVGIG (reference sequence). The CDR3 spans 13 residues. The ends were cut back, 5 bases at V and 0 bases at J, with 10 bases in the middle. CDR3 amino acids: CAWQVAVNTEAFF. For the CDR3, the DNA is TGTGCCTGGCAGGTAGCGGTGAACACTGAAGCTTTCTTT.

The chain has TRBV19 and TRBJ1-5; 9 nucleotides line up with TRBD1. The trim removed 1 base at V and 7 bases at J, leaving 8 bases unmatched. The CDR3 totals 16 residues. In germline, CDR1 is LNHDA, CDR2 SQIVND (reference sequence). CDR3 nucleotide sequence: TGTGCCAGTAGTATAGTTGTGGACAGGGGTGGCCAGCCCCAGCATTTT. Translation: CASSIVVDRGGQPQHF.

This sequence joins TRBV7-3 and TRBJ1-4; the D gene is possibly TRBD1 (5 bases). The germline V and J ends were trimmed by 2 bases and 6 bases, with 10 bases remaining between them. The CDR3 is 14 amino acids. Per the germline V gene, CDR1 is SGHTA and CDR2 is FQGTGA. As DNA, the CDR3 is TGTGCCAGCAGCTTAGGGAGGGGTGATGAAAAACTGTTTTTT. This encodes CASSLGRGDEKLFF.

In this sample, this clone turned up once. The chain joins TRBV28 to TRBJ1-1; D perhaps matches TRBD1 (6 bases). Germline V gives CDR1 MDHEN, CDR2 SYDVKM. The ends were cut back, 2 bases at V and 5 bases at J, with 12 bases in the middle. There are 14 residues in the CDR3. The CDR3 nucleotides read TGTGCCAGCAGTTTAGGGACAAGAGGAACTGAAGCTTTCTTT. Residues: CASSLGTRGTEAFF.

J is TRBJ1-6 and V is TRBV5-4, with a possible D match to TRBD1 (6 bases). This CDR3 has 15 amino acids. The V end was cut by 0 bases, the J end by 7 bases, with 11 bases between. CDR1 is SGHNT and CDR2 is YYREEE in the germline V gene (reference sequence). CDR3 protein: CASSLAGQLNSPLHF. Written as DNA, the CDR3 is TGTGCCAGCAGCTTGGCCGGACAGTTAAATTCACCCCTCCACTTT.

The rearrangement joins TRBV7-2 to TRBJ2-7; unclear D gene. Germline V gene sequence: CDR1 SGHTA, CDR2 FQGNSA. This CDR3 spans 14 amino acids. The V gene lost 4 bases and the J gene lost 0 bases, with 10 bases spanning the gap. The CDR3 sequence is CASSSEVSSYEQYF. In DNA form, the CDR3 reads TGTGCCAGCAGCTCCGAGGTAAGCTCCTACGAGCAGTACTTC.

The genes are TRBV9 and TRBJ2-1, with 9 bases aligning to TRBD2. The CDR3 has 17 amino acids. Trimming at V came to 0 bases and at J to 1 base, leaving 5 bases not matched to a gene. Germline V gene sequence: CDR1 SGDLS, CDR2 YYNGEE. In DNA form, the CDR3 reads TGTGCCAGCAGCGTAGCAGGAGCGGGAGGATCCTACAATGAGCAGTTCTTC. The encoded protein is CASSVAGAGGSYNEQFF.

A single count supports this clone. The CDR3 DNA reads as TGTGCCAGCAGTCGGGACACCTCATTCTATGGCTACACCTTC. It translates to CASSRDTSFYGYTF. This chain connects TRBV6-5 to TRBJ1-2; D possibly corresponds to TRBD1 (6 bases). This CDR3 has 14 amino acids. Germline CDR1 is MNHEY and CDR2 is SVGAGI. V lost 5 bases to trimming and J lost 4 bases, with 14 bases between them.

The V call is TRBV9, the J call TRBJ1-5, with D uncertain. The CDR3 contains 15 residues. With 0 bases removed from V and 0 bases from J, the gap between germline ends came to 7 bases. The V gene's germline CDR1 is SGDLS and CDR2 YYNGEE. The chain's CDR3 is CASSVGLDSNQPQHF. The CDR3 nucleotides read TGTGCCAGCAGCGTAGGACTGGATAGCAATCAGCCCCAGCATTTT.

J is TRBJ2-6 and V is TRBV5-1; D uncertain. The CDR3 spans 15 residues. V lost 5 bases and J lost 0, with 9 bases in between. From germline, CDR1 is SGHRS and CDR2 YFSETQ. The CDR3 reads CASRLEPSGANVLTF. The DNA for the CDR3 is TGCGCCAGCAGGCTTGAGCCCTCTGGGGCCAACGTCCTGACTTTC.

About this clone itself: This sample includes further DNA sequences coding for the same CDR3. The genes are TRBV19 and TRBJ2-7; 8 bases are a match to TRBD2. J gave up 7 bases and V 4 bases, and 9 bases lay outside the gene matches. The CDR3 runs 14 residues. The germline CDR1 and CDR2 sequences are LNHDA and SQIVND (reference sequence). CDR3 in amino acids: CASSSSGRSREQYF. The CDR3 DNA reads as TGTGCCAGTAGTAGCAGCGGGAGATCGAGGGAGCAGTACTTC.

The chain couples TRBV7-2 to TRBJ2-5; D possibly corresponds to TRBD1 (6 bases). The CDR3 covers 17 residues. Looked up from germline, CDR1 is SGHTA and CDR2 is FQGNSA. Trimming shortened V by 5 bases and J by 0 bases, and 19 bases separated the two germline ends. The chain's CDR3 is CASSPGMGHPYQETQYF. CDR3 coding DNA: TGTGCCAGCAGCCCAGGGATGGGACACCCATACCAAGAGACCCAGTACTTC. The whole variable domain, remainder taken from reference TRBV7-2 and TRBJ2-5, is GAGVSQSPSNKVTEKGKDVELRCDPISGHTALYWYRQSLGQGLEFLIYFQGNSAPDKSGLPSDRFSAERTGGSVSTLTIQRTQQEDSAVYLCASSPGMGHPYQETQYFGPGTRLLVL.

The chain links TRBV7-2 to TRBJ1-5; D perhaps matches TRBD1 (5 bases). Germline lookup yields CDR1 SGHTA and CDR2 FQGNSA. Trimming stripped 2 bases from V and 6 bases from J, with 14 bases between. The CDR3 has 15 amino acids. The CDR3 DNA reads TGTGCCAGCAGCTTAAAGTCTGGGGGGTTTCAGCCCCAGCATTTT. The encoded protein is CASSLKSGGFQPQHF.

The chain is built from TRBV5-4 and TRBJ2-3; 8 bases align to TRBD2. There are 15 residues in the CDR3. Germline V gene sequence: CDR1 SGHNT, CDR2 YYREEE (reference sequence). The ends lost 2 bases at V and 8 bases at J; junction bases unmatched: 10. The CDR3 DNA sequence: TGTGCCAGCAGCTTACCCATCGGGAGGGGGTCTACGCAGTATTTT. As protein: CASSLPIGRGSTQYF.

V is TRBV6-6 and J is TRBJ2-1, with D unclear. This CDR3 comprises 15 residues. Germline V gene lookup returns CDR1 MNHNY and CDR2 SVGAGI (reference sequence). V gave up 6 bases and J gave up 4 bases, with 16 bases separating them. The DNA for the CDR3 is TGTGCCAGCAGCCCCATCGGGTACAATTACAATGAGCAGTTCTTC. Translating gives CASSPIGYNYNEQFF.

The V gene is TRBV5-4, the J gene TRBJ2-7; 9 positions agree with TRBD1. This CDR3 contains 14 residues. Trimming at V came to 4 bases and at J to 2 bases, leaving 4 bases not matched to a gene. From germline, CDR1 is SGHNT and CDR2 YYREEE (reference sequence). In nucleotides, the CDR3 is TGTGCCAGCAGCCCCGGGACAGGGCCCTACGAGCAGTACTTC. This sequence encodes CASSPGTGPYEQYF.

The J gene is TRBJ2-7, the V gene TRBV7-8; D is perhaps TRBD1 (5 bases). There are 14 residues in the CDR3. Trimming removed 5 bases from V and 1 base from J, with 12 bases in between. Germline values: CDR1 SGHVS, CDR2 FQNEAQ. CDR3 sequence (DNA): TGTGCCAGCAGCGCCCAGGGCACTTCCTACGAGCAGTACTTC. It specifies CASSAQGTSYEQYF.